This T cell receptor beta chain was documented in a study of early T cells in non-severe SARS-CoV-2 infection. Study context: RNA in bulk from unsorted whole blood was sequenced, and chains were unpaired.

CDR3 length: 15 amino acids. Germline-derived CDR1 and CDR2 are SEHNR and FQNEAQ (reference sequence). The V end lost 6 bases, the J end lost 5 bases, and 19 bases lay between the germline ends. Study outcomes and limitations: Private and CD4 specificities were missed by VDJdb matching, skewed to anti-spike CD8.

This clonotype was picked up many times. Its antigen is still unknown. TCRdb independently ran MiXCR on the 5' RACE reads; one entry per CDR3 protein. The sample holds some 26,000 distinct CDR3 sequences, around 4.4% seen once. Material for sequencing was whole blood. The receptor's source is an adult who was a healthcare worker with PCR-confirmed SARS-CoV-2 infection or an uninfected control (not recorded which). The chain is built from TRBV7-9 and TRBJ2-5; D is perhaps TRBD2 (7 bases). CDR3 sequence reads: CASRKGGLYIETQYF. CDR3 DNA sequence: TGTGCCAGCAGAAAAGGGGGACTATATATCGAGACCCAGTACTTC.